The 15 T cell receptor beta chains below were found in one sample sequenced in a study of T cells in localized non-small cell lung cancer. Sequencing used immunoSEQ multiplex PCR; TCRdb keeps in-frame clones, though not all of them. The table lists 35,000 to 45,000 clones, 70% to 90% of them singletons. This specimen consisted of peripheral blood, obtained before any cancer treatment. These receptors all come from a woman aged 18-55 years with stage III lung adenocarcinoma.

This chain connects TRBV7-2 to TRBJ1-1; D call uncertain. V shed 3 bases and J shed 1 base, with 9 bases lying between them. CDR1 SGHTA and CDR2 FQGNSA come from the germline V gene. The length of the CDR3 is 14 residues. The CDR3, as DNA: TGTGCCAGCAGCTTCCCACGAGGGAACACTGAAGCTTTCTTT. It specifies CASSFPRGNTEAFF.

This chain links TRBV7-9 with TRBJ2-5; D is possibly TRBD1 (5 bases). The germline V and J ends were trimmed by 6 bases and 0 bases, with 14 bases remaining between them. This CDR3 contains 15 residues. Germline lookup yields CDR1 SEHNR and CDR2 FQNEAQ (reference sequence). CDR3 bases: TGTGCCAGCAGTCTTGCTACAGGCTACCAAGAGACCCAGTACTTC. Protein: CASSLATGYQETQYF.

This chain links TRBV19 with TRBJ1-5; D is perhaps TRBD1 (6 bases). The V gene lost 3 bases and the J gene lost 5 bases, with 11 bases spanning the gap. Germline V lookup: CDR1 LNHDA, CDR2 SQIVND (reference sequence). The CDR3 has 14 residues. CDR3 sequence reads: CASSIIGGYQPQHF. CDR3 DNA sequence: TGTGCCAGTAGTATTATTGGGGGCTATCAGCCCCAGCATTTT.

In nucleotides, the CDR3 is TGTGCCAGCAGCTTGGGGGACAGGCCCCAAGAGACCCAGTACTTC. Amino acids: CASSLGDRPQETQYF. The V gene is TRBV7-9, the J gene TRBJ2-5, with 8 bases fitting TRBD1. Germline V gene sequence: CDR1 SEHNR, CDR2 FQNEAQ (reference sequence). The V and J ends lost 3 bases and 1 base, in that order; junction bases with no gene match: 4. This CDR3 comprises 15 residues.

This rearrangement joins TRBV29-1 to TRBJ1-1; possibly TRBD1 for D (5 bases). Trimming stripped 5 bases from V and 1 base from J, with 14 bases between. This CDR3 spans 14 amino acids. CDR1 is SQVTM and CDR2 is ANQGSEA in the germline V gene. The CDR3 loop reads CSVRTPRPNTEAFF. The CDR3 bases are TGCAGCGTTAGGACACCGCGACCGAACACTGAAGCTTTCTTT. Using reference TRBV29-1 and TRBJ1-1 for the parts outside the CDR3, the full variable domain is SAVISQKPSRDICQRGTSLTIQCQVDSQVTMMFWYRQQPGQSLTLIATANQGSEATYESGFVIDKFPISRPNLTFSTLTVSNMSPEDSSIYLCSVRTPRPNTEAFFGQGTRLTVV.

This chain links TRBV7-7 with TRBJ2-6; D uncertain. CDR1 SSHAT and CDR2 FNYEAQ come from the germline V gene (reference sequence). V was shortened by 5 bases and J by 5 bases, with 16 bases between the two germline ends. The CDR3 covers 16 residues. The CDR3: CASSLLLQSRANVLTF. CDR3 in DNA: TGTGCCAGCAGCCTTCTCTTACAAAGTCGGGCCAACGTCCTGACTTTC. Drawing the rest from reference TRBV7-7 and TRBJ2-6, the complete variable domain is GAGVSQSPRYKVTKRGQDVTLRCDPISSHATLYWYQQALGQGPEFLTYFNYEAQPDKSGLPSDRFSAERPEGSISTLTIQRTEQRDSAMYRCASSLLLQSRANVLTFGAGSRLTVL.

The rearrangement links TRBV1 to TRBJ2-7; no check of the table's D call, TRBD2, against the DNA was made. TRBV1 is annotated as a pseudogene. The CDR3 runs 15 residues. Written as DNA, the CDR3 is TGCACCAGCAGCCTAGCGCAGCTAAGCTCCTACGAGCAGTACTTC. Residues: CTSSLAQLSSYEQYF.

This clone came up a few times. The chain joins TRBV27 to TRBJ1-4; D might be TRBD1 (5 bases). CDR1 and CDR2 from the germline V gene are MNHEY and SMNVEV (reference sequence). V gave up 0 bases and J gave up 8 bases, with 13 bases separating them. The CDR3 loop spans 15 amino acids. CDR3 nucleotide sequence: TGTGCCAGCAGTTTATCAGCAGGGATTAAGGAAAAACTGTTTTTT. Residues: CASSLSAGIKEKLFF.

This chain connects TRBV5-1 to TRBJ2-1; 9 nucleotides match TRBD2. V lost 2 bases and J lost 8; bases outside the gene matches: 8. Germline V gives CDR1 SGHRS, CDR2 YFSETQ. The CDR3 is 15 amino acids. The CDR3, as DNA: TGCGCCAGCAGCTTAGGCGGGGGGGCCGGGGATGAGCAGTTCTTC. Its protein product is CASSLGGGAGDEQFF. Full variable domain (rest looked up from reference TRBV5-1 and TRBJ2-1): KAGVTQTPRYLIKTRGQQVTLSCSPISGHRSVSWYQQTPGQGLQFLFEYFSETQRNKGNFPGRFSGRQFSNSRSEMNVSTLELGDSALYLCASSLGGGAGDEQFFGPGTRLTVL.

The J gene is TRBJ1-2, the V gene TRBV30, with no clear D. Per germline, CDR1 GTSNPN and CDR2 SVGIG (reference sequence). This CDR3 spans 15 amino acids. With 1 base removed from V and 2 bases from J, the gap between germline ends came to 14 bases. CDR3 DNA sequence: TGTGCCTGGAGTGGGATTAAAGACAACAACTATGGCTACACCTTC. This translates into CAWSGIKDNNYGYTF.

V and J are TRBV7-6 and TRBJ2-7; 8 bases match TRBD1. The V and J ends lost 4 bases and 6 bases, in that order; junction bases with no gene match: 2. CDR3 length equals 12 residues. Germline CDR1 and CDR2: SGHVS and FNYEAQ. CDR3 in DNA: TGTGCCAGCAGCTCCGACAGGGGCGAGCAGTACTTC. Amino acids: CASSSDRGEQYF.

This rearrangement joins TRBV6-1 to TRBJ1-1; no clear D gene. This CDR3 has 14 residues. Germline V gene data show CDR1 as MNHNS and CDR2 as SASEGT. V dropped 4 bases and J dropped 1 base, with 10 bases sitting between them. As DNA, the CDR3 is TGTGCCAGCAGTGGGTTGTATGGGAACACTGAAGCTTTCTTT. Amino acid sequence: CASSGLYGNTEAFF.

V and J are TRBV19 and TRBJ2-1; 10 nucleotides match TRBD2. Trimming took 3 bases from V and 6 from J; bases not matched to a gene: 11. The V gene's germline CDR1 is LNHDA and CDR2 SQIVND (reference sequence). This CDR3 region has 17 residues. DNA for the CDR3: TGTGCCAGTAGTATTTATTCCGGGACTAGCGTTCGCAATGAGCAGTTCTTC. It specifies CASSIYSGTSVRNEQFF.

This chain joins TRBV30 and TRBJ1-6; no definite D call. The CDR3 totals 13 residues. V was shortened by 3 bases and J by 7 bases, with 10 bases between the two germline ends. Germline CDR1 and CDR2: GTSNPN and SVGIG (reference sequence). CDR3 in DNA: TGTGCCTGGAGGGGCCCCGGGAATTCACCCCTCCACTTT. It yields the protein CAWRGPGNSPLHF.

V usage is TRBV30 and J usage is TRBJ1-5; 8 bases agree with TRBD1. Trimming at V came to 2 bases and at J to 4 bases, leaving 4 bases not matched to a gene. The germline V gene has CDR1 GTSNPN and CDR2 SVGIG (reference sequence). The CDR3 runs 14 residues. The CDR3 sequence: CAWSQGQVNQPQHF. CDR3 bases: TGTGCCTGGAGTCAGGGACAGGTGAATCAGCCCCAGCATTTT.